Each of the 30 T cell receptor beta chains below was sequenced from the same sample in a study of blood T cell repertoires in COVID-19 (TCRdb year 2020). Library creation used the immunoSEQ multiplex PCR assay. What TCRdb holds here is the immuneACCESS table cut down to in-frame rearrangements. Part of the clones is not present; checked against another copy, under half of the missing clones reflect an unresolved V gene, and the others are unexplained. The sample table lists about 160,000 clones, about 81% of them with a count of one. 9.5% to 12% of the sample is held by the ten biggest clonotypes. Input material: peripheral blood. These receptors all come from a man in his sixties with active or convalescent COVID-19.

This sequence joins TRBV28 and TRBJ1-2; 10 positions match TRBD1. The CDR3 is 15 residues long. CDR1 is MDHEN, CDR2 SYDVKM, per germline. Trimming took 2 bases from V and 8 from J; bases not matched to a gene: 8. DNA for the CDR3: TGTGCCAGCAGTTTACCTCAGGACAGGGGGATGGGCTACACCTTC. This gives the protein CASSLPQDRGMGYTF.

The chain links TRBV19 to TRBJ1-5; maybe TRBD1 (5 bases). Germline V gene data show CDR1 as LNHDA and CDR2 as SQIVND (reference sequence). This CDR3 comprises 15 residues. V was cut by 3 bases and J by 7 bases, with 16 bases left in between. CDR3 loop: CASSMRRDSGQPQHF. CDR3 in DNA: TGTGCCAGTAGTATGCGTCGGGACTCGGGGCAGCCCCAGCATTTT.

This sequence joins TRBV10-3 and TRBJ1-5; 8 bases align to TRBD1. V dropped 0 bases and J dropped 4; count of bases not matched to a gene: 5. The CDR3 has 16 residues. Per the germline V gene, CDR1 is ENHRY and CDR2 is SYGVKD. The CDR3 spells CAISESTQGVNQPQHF. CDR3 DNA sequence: TGTGCCATCAGTGAGTCGACACAGGGGGTGAATCAGCCCCAGCATTTT.

This CDR3 reads CASSETFVGGGRYNEQFF. CDR3 in DNA: TGTGCCAGCAGTGAAACATTCGTCGGGGGCGGGAGGTACAATGAGCAGTTCTTC. This rearrangement joins TRBV6-1 to TRBJ2-1; the match to TRBD2 covers 8 bases. The CDR3 length is 18 residues. Germline values: CDR1 MNHNS, CDR2 SASEGT. V dropped 2 bases and J dropped 4; count of bases not matched to a gene: 13.

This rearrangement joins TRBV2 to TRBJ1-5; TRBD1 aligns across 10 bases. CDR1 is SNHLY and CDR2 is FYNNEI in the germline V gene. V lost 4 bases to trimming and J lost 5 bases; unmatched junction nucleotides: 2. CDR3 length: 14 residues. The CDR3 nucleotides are TGTGCCAGCAGTGCCGGGACAGGGGATCAGCCCCAGCATTTT. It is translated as CASSAGTGDQPQHF. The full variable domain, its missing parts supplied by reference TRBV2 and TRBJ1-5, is EPEVTQTPSHQVTQMGQEVILRCVPISNHLYFYWYRQILGQKVEFLVSFYNNEISEKSEIFDDQFSVERPDGSNFTLKIRSTKLEDSAMYFCASSAGTGDQPQHFGDGTRLSIL.

CDR3 sequence (DNA): TGTGCCAGCAGCCACAGCGTATCCTACAATGAGCAGTTCTTC. It translates to CASSHSVSYNEQFF. This rearrangement joins TRBV14 to TRBJ2-1, with unresolved D. Germline V lookup: CDR1 SGHDN, CDR2 FVKESK. The CDR3 contains 14 residues. V lost 3 bases, J lost 1 base, and 7 bases lay in between.

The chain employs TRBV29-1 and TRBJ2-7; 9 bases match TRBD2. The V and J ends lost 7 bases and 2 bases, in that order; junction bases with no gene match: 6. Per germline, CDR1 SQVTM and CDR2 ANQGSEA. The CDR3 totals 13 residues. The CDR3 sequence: CSALTSGTYEQYF. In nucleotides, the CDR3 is TGCAGCGCGCTGACTAGCGGTACCTACGAGCAGTACTTC.

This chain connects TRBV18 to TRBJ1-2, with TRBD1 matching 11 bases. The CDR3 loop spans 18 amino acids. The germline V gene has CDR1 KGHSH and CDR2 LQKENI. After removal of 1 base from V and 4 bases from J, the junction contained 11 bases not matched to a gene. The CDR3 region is CASSPQEEDRGRGYGYTF. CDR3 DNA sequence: TGTGCCAGCTCACCACAGGAGGAGGACAGGGGGCGGGGCTATGGCTACACCTTC.

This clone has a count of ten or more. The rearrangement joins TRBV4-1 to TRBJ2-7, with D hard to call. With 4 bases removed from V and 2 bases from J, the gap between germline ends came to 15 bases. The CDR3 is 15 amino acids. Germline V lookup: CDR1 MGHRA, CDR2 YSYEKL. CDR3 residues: CASSLGTLAPYEQYF. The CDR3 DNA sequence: TGCGCCAGCAGCCTTGGTACCCTGGCCCCCTACGAGCAGTACTTC.

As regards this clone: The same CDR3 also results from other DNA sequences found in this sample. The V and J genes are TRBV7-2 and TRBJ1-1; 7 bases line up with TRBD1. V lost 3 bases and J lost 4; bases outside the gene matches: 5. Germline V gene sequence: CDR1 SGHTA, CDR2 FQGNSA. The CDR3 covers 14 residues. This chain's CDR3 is CASSLTGQGTEAFF. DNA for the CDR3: TGTGCCAGCAGCTTGACAGGGCAGGGCACTGAAGCTTTCTTT. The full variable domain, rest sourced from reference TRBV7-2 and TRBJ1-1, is GAGVSQSPSNKVTEKGKDVELRCDPISGHTALYWYRQSLGQGLEFLIYFQGNSAPDKSGLPSDRFSAERTGGSVSTLTIQRTQQEDSAVYLCASSLTGQGTEAFFGQGTRLTVV.

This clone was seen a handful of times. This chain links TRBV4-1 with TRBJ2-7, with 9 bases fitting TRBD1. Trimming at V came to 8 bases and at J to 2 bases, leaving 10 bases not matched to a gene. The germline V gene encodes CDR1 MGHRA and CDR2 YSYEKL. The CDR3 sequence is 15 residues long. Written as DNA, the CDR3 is TGCGCCAGCGGGCAGACGGGACAGGGAGCCTACGAGCAGTACTTC. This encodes CASGQTGQGAYEQYF.

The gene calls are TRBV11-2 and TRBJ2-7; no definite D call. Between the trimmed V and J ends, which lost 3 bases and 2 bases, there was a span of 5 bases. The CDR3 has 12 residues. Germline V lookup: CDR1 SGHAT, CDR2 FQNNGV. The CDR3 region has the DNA TGTGCCAGCAGCTTTAATGCCTACGAGCAGTACTTC. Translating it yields CASSFNAYEQYF.

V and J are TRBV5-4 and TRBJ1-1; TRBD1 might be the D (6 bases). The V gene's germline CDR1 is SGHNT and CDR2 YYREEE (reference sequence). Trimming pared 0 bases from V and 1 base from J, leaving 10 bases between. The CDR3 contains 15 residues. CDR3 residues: CASSLGGRGNTEAFF. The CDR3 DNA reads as TGTGCCAGCAGCTTGGGGGGGCGAGGGAACACTGAAGCTTTCTTT.

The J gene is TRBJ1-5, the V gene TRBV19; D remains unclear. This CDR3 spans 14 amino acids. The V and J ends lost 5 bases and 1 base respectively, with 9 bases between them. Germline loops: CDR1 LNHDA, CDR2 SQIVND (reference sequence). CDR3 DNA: TGTGCCAGTAGTCCCCCCGGGAGCAATCAGCCCCAGCATTTT. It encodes CASSPPGSNQPQHF.

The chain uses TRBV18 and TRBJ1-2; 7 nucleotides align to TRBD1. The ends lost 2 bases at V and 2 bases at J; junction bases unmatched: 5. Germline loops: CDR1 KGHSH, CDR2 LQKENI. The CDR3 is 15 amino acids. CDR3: CASSPGTVPNYGYTF. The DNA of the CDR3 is TGTGCCAGCTCACCAGGGACAGTTCCGAACTATGGCTACACCTTC.

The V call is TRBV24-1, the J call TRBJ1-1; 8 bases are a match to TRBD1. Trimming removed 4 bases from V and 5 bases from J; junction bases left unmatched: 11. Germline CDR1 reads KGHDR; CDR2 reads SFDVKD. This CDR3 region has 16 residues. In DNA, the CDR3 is TGTGCCACCAGTGACCGGGACGGGACAGGTAAAACTGAAGCTTTCTTT. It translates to CATSDRDGTGKTEAFF.

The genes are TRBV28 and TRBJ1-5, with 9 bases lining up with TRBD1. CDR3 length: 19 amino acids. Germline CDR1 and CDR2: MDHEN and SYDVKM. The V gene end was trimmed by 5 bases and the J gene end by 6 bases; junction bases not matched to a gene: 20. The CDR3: CASSQPGQGVPIRSQPQHF. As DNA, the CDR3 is TGTGCCAGCAGTCAACCGGGACAGGGTGTCCCTATTCGCAGTCAGCCCCAGCATTTT.

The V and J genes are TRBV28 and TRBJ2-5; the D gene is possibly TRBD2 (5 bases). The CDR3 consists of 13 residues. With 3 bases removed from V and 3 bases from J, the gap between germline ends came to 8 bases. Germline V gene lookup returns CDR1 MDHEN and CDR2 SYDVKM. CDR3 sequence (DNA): TGTGCCAGCAGTTTTTTCGGGGAAGAGACCCAGTACTTC. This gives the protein CASSFFGEETQYF.

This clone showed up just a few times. As DNA, the CDR3 is TGTGCCACCAGACCTCGGGACAGTAATATGGAGACCCAGTACTTC. Translated, it gives CATRPRDSNMETQYF. This chain links TRBV6-5 with TRBJ2-5, with TRBD1 matching 7 bases. Germline trimming cut 10 bases from V and 5 bases from J; bases unmatched to any gene: 16. The CDR3 covers 15 residues. The V gene's germline CDR1 is MNHEY and CDR2 SVGAGI.

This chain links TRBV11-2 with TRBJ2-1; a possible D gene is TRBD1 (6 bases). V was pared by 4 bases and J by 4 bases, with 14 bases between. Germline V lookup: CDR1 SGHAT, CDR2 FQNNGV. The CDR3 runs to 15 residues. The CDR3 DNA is TGTGCCAGCAGCTCAACAGGGTTTCCTTACAATGAGCAGTTCTTC. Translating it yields CASSSTGFPYNEQFF.

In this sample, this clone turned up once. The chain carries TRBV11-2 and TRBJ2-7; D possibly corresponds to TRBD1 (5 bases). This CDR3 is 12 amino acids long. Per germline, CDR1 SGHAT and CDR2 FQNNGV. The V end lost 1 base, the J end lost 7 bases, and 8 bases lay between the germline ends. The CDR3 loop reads CASSLVRTEQYF. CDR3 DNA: TGTGCCAGCAGCTTAGTCCGGACAGAGCAGTACTTC.

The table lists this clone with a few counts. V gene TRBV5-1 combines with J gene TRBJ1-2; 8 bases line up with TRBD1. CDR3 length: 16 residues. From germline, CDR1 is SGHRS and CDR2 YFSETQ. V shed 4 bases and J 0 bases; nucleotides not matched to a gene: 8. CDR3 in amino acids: CASSPYGQGANYGYTF. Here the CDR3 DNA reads TGCGCCAGCAGCCCCTACGGACAGGGAGCTAACTATGGCTACACCTTC.

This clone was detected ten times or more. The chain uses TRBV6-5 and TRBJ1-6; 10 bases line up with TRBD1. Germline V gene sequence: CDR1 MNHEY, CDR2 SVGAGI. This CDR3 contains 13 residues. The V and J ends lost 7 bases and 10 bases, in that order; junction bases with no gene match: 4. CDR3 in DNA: TGTGCCAGCAAGGGACAGGGGATCTCACCCCTCCACTTT. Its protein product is CASKGQGISPLHF.

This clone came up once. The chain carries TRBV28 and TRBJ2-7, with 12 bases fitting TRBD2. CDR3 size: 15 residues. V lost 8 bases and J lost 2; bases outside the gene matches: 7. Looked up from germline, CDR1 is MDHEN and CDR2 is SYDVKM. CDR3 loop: CASYPSGRAPYEQYF. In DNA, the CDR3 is TGTGCCAGCTATCCTAGCGGGAGGGCTCCCTACGAGCAGTACTTC.

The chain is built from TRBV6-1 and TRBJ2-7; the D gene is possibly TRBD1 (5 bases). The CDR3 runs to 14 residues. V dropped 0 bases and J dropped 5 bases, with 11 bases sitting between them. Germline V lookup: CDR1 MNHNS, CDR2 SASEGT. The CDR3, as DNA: TGTGCCAGCAGTGAAGCGGCAGGGAACCACGAGCAGTACTTC. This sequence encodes CASSEAAGNHEQYF.

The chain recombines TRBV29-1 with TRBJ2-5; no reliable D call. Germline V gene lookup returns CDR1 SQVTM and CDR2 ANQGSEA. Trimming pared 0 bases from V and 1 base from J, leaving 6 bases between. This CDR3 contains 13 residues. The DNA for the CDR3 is TGCAGCGTTGAAGATCACTCCCAAGAGACCCAGTACTTC. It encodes CSVEDHSQETQYF.

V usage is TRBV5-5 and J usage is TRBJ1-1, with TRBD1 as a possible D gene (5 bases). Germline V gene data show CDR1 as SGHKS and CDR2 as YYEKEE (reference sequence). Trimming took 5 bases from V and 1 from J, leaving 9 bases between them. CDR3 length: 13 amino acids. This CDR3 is CASRFDRNTEAFF. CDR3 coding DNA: TGTGCCAGCAGGTTTGACAGGAACACTGAAGCTTTCTTT.

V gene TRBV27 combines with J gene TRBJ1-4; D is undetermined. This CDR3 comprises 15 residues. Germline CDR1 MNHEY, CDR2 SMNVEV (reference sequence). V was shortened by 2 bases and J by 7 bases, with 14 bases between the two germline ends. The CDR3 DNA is TGTGCCAGCAGTTTAACCCTTATGCCCGGTGAAAAACTGTTTTTT. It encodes CASSLTLMPGEKLFF. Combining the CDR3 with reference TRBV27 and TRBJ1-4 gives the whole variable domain EAQVTQNPRYLITVTGKKLTVTCSQNMNHEYMSWYRQDPGLGLRQIYYSMNVEVTDKGDVPEGYKVSRKEKRNFPLILESPSPNQTSLYFCASSLTLMPGEKLFFGSGTQLSVL.

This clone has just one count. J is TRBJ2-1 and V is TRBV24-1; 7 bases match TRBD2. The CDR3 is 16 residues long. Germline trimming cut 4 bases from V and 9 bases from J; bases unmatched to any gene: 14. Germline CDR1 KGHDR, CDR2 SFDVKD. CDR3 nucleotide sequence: TGTGCCACCAGTGACCCTCGGACTAGACGCCCGGGTGAGCAGTTCTTC. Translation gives CATSDPRTRRPGEQFF.

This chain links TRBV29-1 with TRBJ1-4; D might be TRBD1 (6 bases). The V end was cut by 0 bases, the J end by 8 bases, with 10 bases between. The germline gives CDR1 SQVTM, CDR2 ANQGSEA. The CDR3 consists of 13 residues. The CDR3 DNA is TGCAGCGTTGAAGATCTTCAGGGGGAAAAACTGTTTTTT. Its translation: CSVEDLQGEKLFF.